This T cell receptor (beta chain) originates from a study of cytomegalovirus exposure and HLA in healthy donors. With regard to this clone: Its cognate antigen is unknown.

This PCR relied on a set of 60 Vbeta primers and 13 Jbeta primers. TCRdb's copy holds only in-frame clones and misses some; the assay was immunoSEQ multiplex PCR. Of over 150,000 clones listed, 83% are singletons. Whole-study results and caveats: V- and J-gene trimming in TCR beta was tied to a missense DCLRE1C variant by an analysis performed later.

The sequenced sample was PBMCs. This TCR was sampled from a man aged 45-65 years in good health and CMV-seronegative.

The CDR3 loop is CSVGTANTEAFF. The CDR3 DNA is TGCAGCGTAGGGACAGCAAACACTGAAGCTTTCTTT. The V and J genes are TRBV29-1 and TRBJ1-1, with 7 bases identical to TRBD1. This CDR3 region has 12 residues. The germline gives CDR1 SQVTM, CDR2 ANQGSEA. Trimming removed 6 bases from V and 2 bases from J; junction bases left unmatched: 3.